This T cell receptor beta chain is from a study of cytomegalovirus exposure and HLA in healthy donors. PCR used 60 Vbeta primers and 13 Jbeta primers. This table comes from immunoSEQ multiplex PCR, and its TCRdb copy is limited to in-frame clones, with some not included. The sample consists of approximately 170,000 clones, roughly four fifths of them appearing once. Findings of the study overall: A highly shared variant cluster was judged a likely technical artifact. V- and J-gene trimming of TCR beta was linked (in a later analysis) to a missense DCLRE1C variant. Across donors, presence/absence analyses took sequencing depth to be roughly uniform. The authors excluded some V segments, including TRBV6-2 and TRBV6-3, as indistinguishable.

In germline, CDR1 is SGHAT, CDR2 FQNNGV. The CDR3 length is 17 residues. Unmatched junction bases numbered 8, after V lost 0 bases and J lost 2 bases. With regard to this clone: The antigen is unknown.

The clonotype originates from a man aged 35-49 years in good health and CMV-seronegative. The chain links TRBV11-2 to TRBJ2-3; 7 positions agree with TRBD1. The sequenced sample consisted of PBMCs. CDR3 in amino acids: CASSLDPRTGITDTQYF. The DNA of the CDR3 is TGTGCCAGCAGCTTAGACCCAAGGACAGGCATCACAGATACGCAGTATTTT.